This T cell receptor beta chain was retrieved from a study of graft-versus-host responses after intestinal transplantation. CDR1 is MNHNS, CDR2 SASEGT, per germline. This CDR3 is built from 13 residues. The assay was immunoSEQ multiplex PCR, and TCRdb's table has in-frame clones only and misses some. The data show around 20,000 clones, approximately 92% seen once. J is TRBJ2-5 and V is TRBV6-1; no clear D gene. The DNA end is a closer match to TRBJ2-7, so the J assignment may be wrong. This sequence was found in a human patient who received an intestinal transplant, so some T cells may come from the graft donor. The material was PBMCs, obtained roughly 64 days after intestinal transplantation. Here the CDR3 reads CASSEGEYYEQYF. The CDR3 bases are TGTGCCAGCAGTGAAGGGGAATACTACGAGCAGTACTTC.